Shown below are 13 T cell receptor beta chains from a single sample sequenced in a study of metastatic and nonmetastatic thyroid tumors. With MiXCR, TCRdb reprocessed the PCR reads. The table shows around 20,000 clones, with 21% occurring only once. Patients had received no treatment of any kind before thyroid surgery. The sample was tumor tissue. All receptors derive from a female donor with papillary thyroid cancer or a benign thyroid nodule (not recorded which). Some clones in this sample may be carry-over from other donors' samples.

This clone has ten or more counts. V is TRBV15 and J is TRBJ1-2; a possible D gene is TRBD1 (5 bases). The germline V gene encodes CDR1 LNHNV and CDR2 YYDKDF (reference sequence). Between the trimmed V and J ends, which lost 5 bases and 6 bases, there was a span of 13 bases. CDR3 length: 13 residues. The CDR3 DNA sequence: TGTGCCACCAGCCAGGGACTTGAGGATGGCTACACCTTC. Protein sequence: CATSQGLEDGYTF.

There are a few counts of this clone. The V and J genes are TRBV27 and TRBJ1-2, with no clear D. V lost 3 bases to trimming and J lost 10 bases, with 18 bases between them. Germline CDR1 reads MNHEY; CDR2 reads SMNVEV (reference sequence). CDR3 length equals 14 residues. The CDR3, as DNA: TGTGCCAGCAGTTTCTCGGCAGGCCTAAAGGACTACACCTTC. Protein: CASSFSAGLKDYTF.

This chain links TRBV5-1 with TRBJ2-3, with D possibly matching TRBD2 (5 bases). Trimming shortened V by 0 bases and J by 4 bases, and 15 bases separated the two germline ends. Germline values: CDR1 SGHRS, CDR2 YFSETQ. CDR3 size: 16 residues. CDR3 region: CASSLEQATRADTQYF. DNA of the CDR3: TGCGCCAGCAGCTTGGAGCAGGCGACGCGGGCAGATACGCAGTATTTT.

There are many counts of this clone. The rearrangement uses TRBV15 and TRBJ1-5, with 10 positions matching TRBD1. V lost 0 bases, J lost 7 bases, and 6 bases stayed unmatched. CDR1 is LNHNV, CDR2 YYDKDF, per germline (reference sequence). This CDR3 contains 16 residues. The CDR3 here is CATSRDLGQGLQPQHF. The CDR3 coding sequence is TGTGCCACCAGCAGAGATTTGGGACAGGGGTTACAGCCCCAGCATTTT.

This chain connects TRBV11-3 to TRBJ2-2; D gene ambiguous. The V gene lost 0 bases and the J gene lost 4 bases, with 3 bases spanning the gap. Germline V lookup: CDR1 SGHNT, CDR2 YENEEA. This CDR3 contains 13 residues. The CDR3 loop reads CASSLDFTGELFF. The CDR3 DNA reads as TGTGCCAGCAGCTTAGATTTCACCGGGGAGCTGTTTTTT. Full variable domain (missing parts from reference TRBV11-3 and TRBJ2-2): EAGVVQSPRYKIIEKKQPVAFWCNPISGHNTLYWYLQNLGQGPELLIRYENEEAVDDSQLPKDRFSAERLKGVDSTLKIQPAELGDSAVYLCASSLDFTGELFFGEGSRLTVL.

In its sample, this clone ranks as medium-sized. As DNA, the CDR3 is TGTGCCAGCTCACCATTTGGCCAGAACTCCTACAATGAGCAGTTCTTC. Its translation: CASSPFGQNSYNEQFF. V and J are TRBV18 and TRBJ2-1; D is unclear. The CDR3 length is 16 residues. The V end was cut by 2 bases, the J end by 0 bases, with 11 bases between. In germline, CDR1 is KGHSH, CDR2 LQKENI.

This sequence joins TRBV27 and TRBJ1-2; 11 bases are shared with TRBD1. CDR3 length: 13 amino acids. Germline trimming cut 6 bases from V and 8 bases from J; bases unmatched to any gene: 5. Germline V CDR1 and CDR2: MNHEY, SMNVEV (reference sequence). The CDR3 protein is CASSWTGGGGYTF. CDR3 nucleotides: TGTGCCAGCAGCTGGACAGGGGGCGGGGGCTACACCTTC.

There are many counts of this clone. This chain connects TRBV19 to TRBJ2-3; 10 nucleotides align to TRBD2. In germline, CDR1 is LNHDA, CDR2 SQIVND (reference sequence). After removal of 5 bases from V and 5 bases from J, the junction contained 16 bases not matched to a gene. The CDR3 contains 18 residues. Here the CDR3 DNA reads TGTGCCAGTAGTCGAACTTGGGGCGAGCGGGAGGGCCAAGATACGCAGTATTTT. Residues: CASSRTWGEREGQDTQYF.

The chain is built from TRBV28 and TRBJ2-2; 8 positions match TRBD2. The V gene's germline CDR1 is MDHEN and CDR2 SYDVKM. The V gene end was trimmed by 7 bases and the J gene end by 5 bases; junction bases not matched to a gene: 12. This CDR3 comprises 16 residues. Here the CDR3 DNA reads TGTGCCAGCATAAGATGGGCGGGGGGTCGGACCGGGGAGCTGTTTTTT. Its translation is CASIRWAGGRTGELFF.

This clone was seen at least ten times. The chain combines TRBV12-3 or TRBV12-4 with TRBJ2-5, with D perhaps TRBD2 (6 bases). Trimming took 5 bases from V and 4 from J, leaving 14 bases between them. This CDR3 contains 14 residues. The CDR3 DNA reads as TGTGCCAGCAGTAGACTAGAGGAAAGAGAGACCCAGTACTTC. Translating gives CASSRLEERETQYF.

This clone is deemed medium-sized. The chain uses TRBV4-3 and TRBJ1-5, with TRBD1 matching over 7 bases. The CDR3 contains 13 residues. Germline V lookup: CDR1 LGHNA, CDR2 YSLEER. V trimming: 2 bases; J trimming: 6 bases; junction bases outside the gene matches: 1. As DNA, the CDR3 is TGCGCCAGCAGCCAAAACAGGGGTCAGCCCCAGCATTTT. Residues: CASSQNRGQPQHF.

This clone appeared many times. The gene calls are TRBV5-4 and TRBJ2-1; D is unclear. The V gene's germline CDR1 is SGHNT and CDR2 YYREEE (reference sequence). With 2 bases removed from V and 4 bases from J, the gap between germline ends came to 7 bases. This CDR3 is built from 13 residues. CDR3 loop: CASSLKTYNEQFF. Here the CDR3 DNA reads TGTGCCAGCAGCTTAAAAACTTACAATGAGCAGTTCTTC.

This clone was recorded many times. The chain combines TRBV7-2 with TRBJ2-5; no clear D. The CDR3 is made up of 12 amino acids. Trimming took 1 base from V and 4 from J, leaving 4 bases between them. The germline gives CDR1 SGHTA, CDR2 FQGNSA. The CDR3 DNA reads as TGTGCCAGCAGCTTAGATGGAGAGACCCAGTACTTC. As protein: CASSLDGETQYF.